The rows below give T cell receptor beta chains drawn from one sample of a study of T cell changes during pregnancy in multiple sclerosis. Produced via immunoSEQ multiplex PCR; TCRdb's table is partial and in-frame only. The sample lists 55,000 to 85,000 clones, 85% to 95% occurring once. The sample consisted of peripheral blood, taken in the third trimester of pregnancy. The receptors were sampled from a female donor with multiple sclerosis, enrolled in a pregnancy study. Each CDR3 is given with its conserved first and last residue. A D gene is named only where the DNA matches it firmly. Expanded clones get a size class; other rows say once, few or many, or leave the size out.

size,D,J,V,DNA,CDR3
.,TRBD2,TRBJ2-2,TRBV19,TGTGCCAGTAGTATACTTCTGGCGGGAGGGCCCACCGGGGAGCTGTTTTTT,CASSILLAGGPTGELFF
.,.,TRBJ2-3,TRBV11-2,TGTGCCAGCAGCTTACTAGATTCGCCCTCCGATACGCAGTATTTT,CASSLLDSPSDTQYF
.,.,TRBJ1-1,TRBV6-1,TGTGCCAGCACTTCACAGGGAGTTAACACTGAAGCTTTCTTT,CASTSQGVNTEAFF
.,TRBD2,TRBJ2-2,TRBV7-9,TGTGCCAGCAGCTCACGGGGCGGGAGGGCCTCCATGGCCGGGGAGCTGTTTTTT,CASSSRGGRASMAGELFF
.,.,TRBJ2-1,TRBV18,TGTGCCAGCTCTCCCCCCCTAGCGAATGAGCAGTTCTTC,CASSPPLANEQFF
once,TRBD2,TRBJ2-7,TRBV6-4,TGTGCCAGCAGTGCCGAACTAGCGGGAGGGCCGGGCGAGCAGTACTTC,CASSAELAGGPGEQYF
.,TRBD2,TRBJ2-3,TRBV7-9,TGTGCCAGCAGCTTTGTAGCGGGAGGGTGGAGCACAGATACGCAGTATTTT,CASSFVAGGWSTDTQYF
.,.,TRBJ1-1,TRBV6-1,TGTGCCAGCAGTCCAGACACTGAAGCTTTCTTT,CASSPDTEAFF
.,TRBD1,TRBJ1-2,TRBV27,TGTGCCAGCAGTCCGGGGACAGATAACTATGGCTACACCTTC,CASSPGTDNYGYTF
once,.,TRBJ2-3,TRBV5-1,TGCGCCAGCAGCCCACTCGAAGCTAGCACAGATACGCAGTATTTT,CASSPLEASTDTQYF
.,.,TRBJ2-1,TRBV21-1,TGTGCCAGCAGCAAACTGGGACTCAGGGATGTATCCTCCTACAATGAGCAGTTCTTC,CASSKLGLRDVSSYNEQFF
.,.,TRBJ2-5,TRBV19,TGTGCCAGTAGTATAGGAGGCGGAGGGGCTACAGGAGAGACCCAGTACTTC,CASSIGGGGATGETQYF
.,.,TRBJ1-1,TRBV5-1,TGCGCCAGCAGTTGGGGGGGGACGAACACTGAAGCTTTCTTT,CASSWGGTNTEAFF
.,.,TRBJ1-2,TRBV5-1,TGCGCCAGCAGCTTGGAGTCCGGGAGAAAGGTCTATGGCTACACCTTC,CASSLESGRKVYGYTF
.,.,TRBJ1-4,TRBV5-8,TGTGCCAGCAGCTTGGGACTTGCAACTAATGAAAAACTGTTTTTT,CASSLGLATNEKLFF
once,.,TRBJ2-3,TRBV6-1,TGTGCCAGCAGTGACCCTGGCAGGGCAACAGATACGCAGTATTTT,CASSDPGRATDTQYF
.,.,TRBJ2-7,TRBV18,TGTGCCAGCTCACCTGGGAGGCGGTCCTACGAGCAGTACTTC,CASSPGRRSYEQYF
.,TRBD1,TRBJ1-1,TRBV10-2,TGCGCCAGCAGGACAGGGCGGACTGAAGCTTTCTTT,CASRTGRTEAFF
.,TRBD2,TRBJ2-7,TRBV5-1,TGCGCCAGCAGCCCCGGACTAGCGGGAGTCCACGAGCAGTACTTC,CASSPGLAGVHEQYF
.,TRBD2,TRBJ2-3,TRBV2,TGTGCCAGCAGTGGTGGGACTAGCGGGAGAGGCACAGATACGCAGTATTTT,CASSGGTSGRGTDTQYF
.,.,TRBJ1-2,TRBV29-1,TGCAGCGTTTTAGGACAGACCTATGGCTACACCTTC,CSVLGQTYGYTF
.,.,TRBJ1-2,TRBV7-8,TGTGCCAGCAGCTTAGGACGGGACTATGGCTACACCTTC,CASSLGRDYGYTF
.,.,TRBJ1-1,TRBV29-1,TGCAGCGTTTTTGGGGCAGGAAGAGCTTTCTTT,CSVFGAGRAFF
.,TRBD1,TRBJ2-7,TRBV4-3,TGCGCCAGCAGCCAGGTAGCGGGACAGGGGTTTCCCTACGAGCAGTACTTC,CASSQVAGQGFPYEQYF
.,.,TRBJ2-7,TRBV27,TGTGCCAGCAGTTCCCAACTAGCTACCGCCTACGAGCAGTACTTC,CASSSQLATAYEQYF
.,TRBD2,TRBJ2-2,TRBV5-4,TGTGCCAGCAAGGTAGCGGGAGTAAACACCGGGGAGCTGTTTTTT,CASKVAGVNTGELFF
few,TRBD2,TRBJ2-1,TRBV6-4,TGTGCCAGCAGTACCGGGACTAGCGGCCACAATGAGCAGTTCTTC,CASSTGTSGHNEQFF
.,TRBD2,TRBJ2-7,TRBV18,TGTGCCAGCTCACCTTCCCTAGCGGGATTCTCCTACGAGCAGTACTTC,CASSPSLAGFSYEQYF
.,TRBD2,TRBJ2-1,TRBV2,TGTGCCAGCAGTGTTGACACTAGCGGGAGCTCCTACAATGAGCAGTTCTTC,CASSVDTSGSSYNEQFF
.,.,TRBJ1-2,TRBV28,TGTGCCAGCAGTTTAGGGGGGGGGAGCTATGGCTACACCTTC,CASSLGGGSYGYTF
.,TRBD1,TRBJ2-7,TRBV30,TGTGCCTGGAGTGAGACGACAGGGTGGGACGAGCAGTACTTC,CAWSETTGWDEQYF
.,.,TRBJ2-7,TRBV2,TGTGCCAGCAGTGCTAGCTCCTACGAGCAGTACTTC,CASSASSYEQYF
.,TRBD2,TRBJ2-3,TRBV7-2,TGTGCCAGCAGCTCGAGCGGGAGCAGAGATACGCAGTATTTT,CASSSSGSRDTQYF
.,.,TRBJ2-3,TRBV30,TGTGCCTGGAGCGGGAGTGGTGTCACAGATACGCAGTATTTT,CAWSGSGVTDTQYF
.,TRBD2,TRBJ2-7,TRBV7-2,TGTGCCAGCAGCTTAAGGTGGACTAGCGGGAGTCACGAGCAGTACTTC,CASSLRWTSGSHEQYF
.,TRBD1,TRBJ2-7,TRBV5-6,TGTGCCAGCAGCTCGGACAGGTATGAGCGCGAGCAGTACTTC,CASSSDRYEREQYF
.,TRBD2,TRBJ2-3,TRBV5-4,TGTGCCAGCAGCTCTCTGCCGATCGCGGGAGGGTGGGATACGCAGTATTTT,CASSSLPIAGGWDTQYF
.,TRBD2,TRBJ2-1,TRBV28,TGTGCCAGCAGCCTTGGTAGCGGGAGTTCCTACAATGAGCAGTTCTTC,CASSLGSGSSYNEQFF
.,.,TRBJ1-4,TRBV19,TGTGCCAGTAGTATATACCCGGGACTGATTAATGAAAAACTGTTTTTT,CASSIYPGLINEKLFF
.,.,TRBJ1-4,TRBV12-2,TGTGCAAGTCGCTTAGTAGTGGAGACAGGGGGAGGTGGAACTAATGAAAAACTGTTTTTT,CASRLVVETGGGGTNEKLFF
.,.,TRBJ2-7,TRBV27,TGTGCCAGCAGTTTACGAAGCAGGGCCTACGAGCAGTACTTC,CASSLRSRAYEQYF
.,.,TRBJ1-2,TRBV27,TGTGCCAGCAAGTCTCAGGGCTATGGCTACACCTTC,CASKSQGYGYTF
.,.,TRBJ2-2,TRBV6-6,TGTGCCAGCAGTTTCCGGGCCCCCCGGGGGACCGGGGAGCTGTTTTTT,CASSFRAPRGTGELFF
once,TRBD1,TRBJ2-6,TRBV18,TGTGCCAGCTCGTGGGACAGGGGCTCTGGGGCCAACGTCCTGACTTTC,CASSWDRGSGANVLTF
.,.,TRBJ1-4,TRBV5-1,TGCGCCAGCAGGTCGATGATGGAGGGCCGCCATGAAAAACTGTTTTTT,CASRSMMEGRHEKLFF